A single sample gave rise to the 15 T cell receptor beta chains below, sequenced in a study of identical twins. TCRdb re-derived calls from the 5' RACE reads in MiXCR, one entry per CDR3 protein. This table holds over 200,000 distinct CDR3 sequences, roughly 7.1% found once. The sample was also reused in another study, on T cells expressing NK-cell markers.

The specimen was CD8+ T cells sorted from blood. Receptor source: a woman under 30 in good health.

This clonotype has more than one count but fewer than ten. The CDR3 DNA reads as TGTGCCAGCAGTAACCCTCTAGGAGCGGAAAGGTACCAAGAGACCCAGTACTTC. This translates into CASSNPLGAERYQETQYF. The genes are TRBV6-2 or TRBV6-3 and TRBJ2-5, with D maybe TRBD2 (5 bases). With 5 bases removed from V and 0 bases from J, the gap between germline ends came to 22 bases. There are 18 residues in the CDR3. Germline assignment: CDR1 MNHEY and CDR2 SVGEGT.

The sample holds many counts of this clonotype. This chain links TRBV9 with TRBJ1-1, with unresolved D. The CDR3 sequence is 13 residues long. Trimming removed 5 bases from V and 8 bases from J, with 16 bases in between. Germline CDR1 reads SGDLS; CDR2 reads YYNGEE. The CDR3 DNA is TGTGCCAGCAGTGCTCCGCAAGGCCAAGAAGCTTTCTTT. As protein: CASSAPQGQEAFF.

The chain has TRBV19 and TRBJ2-1; 10 bases map to TRBD2. After removal of 7 bases from V and 9 bases from J, the junction contained 9 bases not matched to a gene. CDR3 length: 14 residues. Germline V CDR1 and CDR2: LNHDA, SQIVND (reference sequence). The CDR3 spells CASTVLAGWSEQFF. The CDR3 nucleotides are TGTGCCAGTACGGTACTAGCGGGATGGAGTGAGCAGTTCTTC.

The rearrangement joins TRBV5-5 to TRBJ2-7; tentative D call: TRBD1 (6 bases). The CDR3 is made up of 16 amino acids. Trimming removed 6 bases from V and 0 bases from J, with 19 bases in between. The V gene's germline CDR1 is SGHKS and CDR2 YYEKEE (reference sequence). The DNA of the CDR3 is TGTGCCAGCACCCTTCTCGGACAGAGGAGCTCCTACGAGCAGTACTTC. Protein sequence: CASTLLGQRSSYEQYF.

This clonotype was recorded at least ten times. J is TRBJ1-6 and V is TRBV7-2; D is unclear. CDR3 size: 15 residues. V was trimmed by 4 bases and J by 7 bases, leaving 14 bases between them. Germline-derived CDR1 and CDR2 are SGHTA and FQGNSA. DNA for the CDR3: TGTGCCAGCAGCTCCCTCCCCGTCGGGAATTCACCCCTCCACTTT. Its translation: CASSSLPVGNSPLHF.

The V and J genes are TRBV20-1 and TRBJ2-1; D may be TRBD2 (6 bases). Germline CDR1 and CDR2: DFQATT and SNEGSKA (reference sequence). The CDR3 totals 14 residues. The DNA for the CDR3 is TGCAGCTCCCCACCAGCGGGTCCCCTTAATGAGCAGTTCTTC. Its protein is CSSPPAGPLNEQFF.

The chain links TRBV5-1 to TRBJ2-7; D gene unclear. The CDR3 sequence is 12 residues long. Trimming took 4 bases from V and 7 from J, leaving 12 bases between them. The germline V gene has CDR1 SGHRS and CDR2 YFSETQ. The CDR3 DNA sequence: TGCGCCAGCAGCCCCTCTTCTGGGGAGCAGTACTTC. Its translation is CASSPSSGEQYF.

This chain connects TRBV6-1 to TRBJ2-3; TRBD2 aligns across 10 bases. In germline, CDR1 is MNHNS, CDR2 SASEGT. This CDR3 has 17 residues. V lost 2 bases and J lost 3; bases outside the gene matches: 8. For the CDR3, the DNA is TGTGCCAGCAGTGAATTAGCGGGAGGTAGAGGGACAGATACGCAGTATTTT. This codes for CASSELAGGRGTDTQYF.

This clonotype has ten or more counts. The CDR3 bases are TGCGCCAGCAGCCAAGAGTGGACTAGCGGCTACGAGCAGTACTTC. This gives the protein CASSQEWTSGYEQYF. The chain combines TRBV4-3 with TRBJ2-7; the match to TRBD2 covers 10 bases. Germline CDR1 and CDR2: LGHNA and YSLEER. This CDR3 contains 15 residues. Germline trimming cut 0 bases from V and 3 bases from J; bases unmatched to any gene: 2.

There are a few counts of this clonotype. The genes are TRBV7-6 and TRBJ2-7; TRBD2 agrees at 12 bases. V shed 4 bases, J shed 5 bases, and the junction held 9 bases outside the gene matches. The CDR3 runs to 16 residues. The germline CDR1 and CDR2 sequences are SGHVS and FNYEAQ. The CDR3 is CASSSTQLAGGHEQYF. Written as DNA, the CDR3 is TGTGCCAGCAGCTCTACTCAACTAGCGGGAGGTCACGAGCAGTACTTC.

This clonotype was seen only a few times. V and J are TRBV7-9 and TRBJ2-2, with 11 bases that match TRBD1. Germline V gives CDR1 SEHNR, CDR2 FQNEAQ (reference sequence). Losses at the gene ends were 5 bases for V and 7 bases for J; bases not matched to a gene: 6. This CDR3 has 15 residues. This CDR3 reads CASSPDRGRIGELFF. The DNA for the CDR3 is TGTGCCAGCAGCCCGGACAGGGGGCGTATCGGGGAGCTGTTTTTT. Drawing the rest from reference TRBV7-9 and TRBJ2-2, the complete variable domain is DTGVSQNPRHKITKRGQNVTFRCDPISEHNRLYWYRQTLGQGPEFLTYFQNEAQLEKSRLLSDRFSAERPKGSFSTLEIQRTEQGDSAMYLCASSPDRGRIGELFFGEGSRLTVL.

This clonotype was seen many times. V usage is TRBV15 and J usage is TRBJ1-1; no definite D call. The V gene's germline CDR1 is LNHNV and CDR2 YYDKDF (reference sequence). This CDR3 comprises 12 residues. V was trimmed by 2 bases and J by 7 bases, leaving 8 bases between them. Here the CDR3 reads CATSRSAGEAFF. In DNA, the CDR3 is TGTGCCACCAGCAGATCGGCCGGTGAAGCTTTCTTT.

In this sample, this clonotype turned up many times. The chain employs TRBV12-3 or TRBV12-4 and TRBJ2-1; a weak D match, TRBD2 (6 bases). The CDR3 spans 15 residues. The V and J ends lost 1 base and 3 bases respectively, with 10 bases between them. The CDR3: CASSLGSGVYNEQFF. The DNA for the CDR3 is TGTGCCAGCAGTTTAGGTAGCGGAGTCTACAATGAGCAGTTCTTC.

V is TRBV7-9 and J is TRBJ2-7, with 7 bases identical to TRBD1. This CDR3 region has 14 residues. Germline V CDR1 and CDR2: SEHNR, FQNEAQ (reference sequence). The ends lost 8 bases at V and 0 bases at J; junction bases unmatched: 7. CDR3 DNA: TGTGCCAGCGGACAGGCAACCGTCTCCTACGAGCAGTACTTC. Amino acids: CASGQATVSYEQYF.

This clonotype was seen only a few times. This chain uses TRBV4-3 with TRBJ2-2; weak D call: TRBD2 (6 bases). There are 15 residues in the CDR3. V shed 0 bases and J shed 4 bases, with 9 bases lying between them. Germline CDR1 and CDR2: LGHNA and YSLEER. CDR3 nucleotide sequence: TGCGCCAGCAGCCAAGATCCCGGGAGCACCGGGGAGCTGTTTTTT. Its protein product is CASSQDPGSTGELFF.